Presented here are 30 T cell receptor beta chains from one specimen sequenced in a study of blood T cell repertoires in COVID-19. Assay used: immunoSEQ multiplex PCR; TCRdb lists only in-frame clones, some missing. The sample yields about 200,000 clones, 89% seen once. Material for sequencing was PBMCs or T cells enriched from blood (not recorded which). Every receptor here comes from a young woman who had recovered from COVID-19.

The chain uses TRBV7-2 and TRBJ1-4, with TRBD1 as a possible D gene (5 bases). The CDR3 consists of 14 residues. Trimming took 5 bases from V and 4 from J, leaving 11 bases between them. The germline gives CDR1 SGHTA, CDR2 FQGNSA. The CDR3 reads CASSPGTDNEKLFF. The CDR3 nucleotides are TGTGCCAGCAGCCCCGGGACTGATAATGAAAAACTGTTTTTT.

This rearrangement joins TRBV12-5 to TRBJ1-3; TRBD1 aligns across 7 bases. Germline lookup yields CDR1 LGHNT and CDR2 FRNRAP. CDR3 size: 18 residues. The V gene end was trimmed by 2 bases and the J gene end by 0 bases; junction bases not matched to a gene: 10. This CDR3 is CASGLWGQTLTSGNTIYF. As DNA, the CDR3 is TGTGCTAGTGGTTTGTGGGGACAGACTTTAACCTCTGGAAACACCATATATTTT.

This sequence joins TRBV2 and TRBJ1-5, with D possibly matching TRBD1 (5 bases). The germline V gene has CDR1 SNHLY and CDR2 FYNNEI. The CDR3 consists of 15 residues. V was shortened by 3 bases and J by 0 bases, with 9 bases between the two germline ends. CDR3 in amino acids: CASSERQYSNQPQHF. CDR3 bases: TGTGCCAGCAGTGAGAGACAGTATAGCAATCAGCCCCAGCATTTT.

The chain links TRBV13 to TRBJ2-3; D gene uncertain. Germline V gives CDR1 PRHDT, CDR2 FYEKMQ (reference sequence). The CDR3 covers 14 residues. With 2 bases removed from V and 2 bases from J, the gap between germline ends came to 8 bases. CDR3 amino acids: CASSLYEPTDTQYF. Here the CDR3 DNA reads TGTGCCAGCAGCTTATATGAGCCCACAGATACGCAGTATTTT. Using reference TRBV13 and TRBJ2-3 for the parts outside the CDR3, the full variable domain is AAGVIQSPRHLIKEKRETATLKCYPIPRHDTVYWYQQGPGQDPQFLISFYEKMQSDKGSIPDRFSAQQFSDYHSELNMSSLELGDSALYFCASSLYEPTDTQYFGPGTRLTVL.

This clone was found once. The chain carries TRBV5-4 and TRBJ1-2; tentative D call: TRBD1 (6 bases). CDR3 length equals 15 residues. Per germline, CDR1 SGHNT and CDR2 YYREEE (reference sequence). Trimming stripped 3 bases from V and 0 bases from J, with 12 bases between. The CDR3 DNA follows: TGTGCCAGCAGCTCCGAGGACAGAACTAACTATGGCTACACCTTC. It codes for CASSSEDRTNYGYTF.

The chain has TRBV6-5 and TRBJ1-1; D not resolved. CDR1 is MNHEY, CDR2 SVGAGI, per germline. This CDR3 region has 12 residues. V lost 4 bases, J lost 4 bases, and 7 bases lay in between. The CDR3, as DNA: TGTGCCAGCAGTTCCCGAGCCACTGAAGCTTTCTTT. It encodes CASSSRATEAFF.

The chain uses TRBV3-1 (or the pseudogene TRBV3-2) and TRBJ2-7, with 9 nucleotides matching TRBD2. V was pared by 0 bases and J by 3 bases, with 6 bases of the junction left unmatched. Germline values: CDR1 LGHDT, CDR2 YNNKEL (reference sequence). The CDR3 extends over 16 amino acids. Here the CDR3 reads CASSQEGGGANYEQYF. DNA of the CDR3: TGTGCCAGCAGCCAAGAGGGCGGGGGGGCGAACTACGAGCAGTACTTC.

The chain recombines TRBV9 with TRBJ1-5; possibly TRBD1 for D (6 bases). V was clipped by 0 bases and J by 5 bases, with 9 bases between them. The CDR3 spans 14 residues. Looked up from germline, CDR1 is SGDLS and CDR2 is YYNGEE. The CDR3 here is CASSVGTDDQPQHF. CDR3 nucleotide sequence: TGTGCCAGCAGCGTAGGGACAGATGATCAGCCCCAGCATTTT.

The chain joins TRBV14 to TRBJ2-2, with TRBD1 matching 10 bases. Unmatched junction bases numbered 4, after V lost 4 bases and J lost 5 bases. The CDR3 contains 15 residues. Germline V gives CDR1 SGHDN, CDR2 FVKESK. The chain's CDR3 is CASSRDRGWTGELFF. CDR3 nucleotide sequence: TGTGCCAGCAGCCGGGACAGGGGCTGGACCGGGGAGCTGTTTTTT.

V usage is TRBV28 and J usage is TRBJ2-5; the match to TRBD1 covers 8 bases. Per the germline V gene, CDR1 is MDHEN and CDR2 is SYDVKM. The ends lost 5 bases at V and 0 bases at J; junction bases unmatched: 8. The CDR3 sequence is 16 residues long. CDR3 loop: CASSQGAPRYQETQYF. The CDR3 DNA follows: TGTGCCAGCAGTCAGGGGGCGCCCCGGTACCAAGAGACCCAGTACTTC.

J is TRBJ2-7 and V is TRBV5-5, with 7 bases fitting TRBD1. This CDR3 has 14 residues. Unmatched junction bases numbered 8, after V lost 4 bases and J lost 4 bases. The germline CDR1 and CDR2 sequences are SGHKS and YYEKEE (reference sequence). The CDR3 nucleotides are TGTGCCAGCAGCGTAAACAGGGGAAATTACGAGCAGTACTTC. Amino acid sequence: CASSVNRGNYEQYF.

This CDR3 reads CASSLLGREDSGYTF. CDR3 DNA sequence: TGTGCCAGCAGTTTATTGGGCAGGGAGGATTCTGGCTACACCTTC. This chain joins TRBV28 and TRBJ1-2, with D perhaps TRBD1 (5 bases). V dropped 1 base and J dropped 7 bases, with 16 bases sitting between them. The germline V gene has CDR1 MDHEN and CDR2 SYDVKM. The CDR3 loop spans 15 amino acids.

Many counts were recorded for this clone. This sequence joins TRBV5-1 and TRBJ2-7; TRBD1 matches at 8 bases. Germline V lookup: CDR1 SGHRS, CDR2 YFSETQ. The CDR3 consists of 14 residues. With 1 base clipped from V and 5 bases from J, the junction kept 5 bases outside the gene matches. This chain's CDR3 is CASSLTGGQNEQYF. The CDR3 DNA reads as TGCGCCAGCAGCTTGACAGGGGGTCAGAACGAGCAGTACTTC. Filled out from reference TRBV5-1 and TRBJ2-7, the complete variable domain reads KAGVTQTPRYLIKTRGQQVTLSCSPISGHRSVSWYQQTPGQGLQFLFEYFSETQRNKGNFPGRFSGRQFSNSRSEMNVSTLELGDSALYLCASSLTGGQNEQYFGPGTRLTVT.

The rearrangement uses TRBV7-9 and TRBJ1-5; 11 bases agree with TRBD1. The CDR3 runs to 16 residues. V was pared by 1 base and J by 3 bases, with 2 bases of the junction left unmatched. Germline assignment: CDR1 SEHNR and CDR2 FQNEAQ (reference sequence). CDR3 coding DNA: TGTGCCAGCAGCTTAGGGACAGGGGGCATCAATCAGCCCCAGCATTTT. Amino acids: CASSLGTGGINQPQHF. The full variable domain, with the rest looked up from reference TRBV7-9 and TRBJ1-5, is DTGVSQNPRHKITKRGQNVTFRCDPISEHNRLYWYRQTLGQGPEFLTYFQNEAQLEKSRLLSDRFSAERPKGSFSTLEIQRTEQGDSAMYLCASSLGTGGINQPQHFGDGTRLSIL.

V is TRBV4-1 and J is TRBJ2-1; 10 bases align to TRBD2. The CDR3 length is 17 residues. The germline gives CDR1 MGHRA, CDR2 YSYEKL. J lost 4 bases, V lost 1 base, and 7 bases had no gene match. CDR3 region: CASSQVLIAGGYNEQFF. CDR3 DNA sequence: TGCGCCAGCAGCCAAGTTCTAATAGCGGGGGGTTACAATGAGCAGTTCTTC.

This chain uses TRBV9 with TRBJ2-2; D may be TRBD2 (6 bases). Germline assignment: CDR1 SGDLS and CDR2 YYNGEE. The CDR3 is made up of 16 amino acids. The V and J ends lost 0 bases and 0 bases respectively, with 9 bases between them. The CDR3 loop reads CASSVGRDANTGELFF. As DNA, the CDR3 is TGTGCCAGCAGCGTAGGGAGGGACGCGAACACCGGGGAGCTGTTTTTT.

V usage is TRBV5-1 and J usage is TRBJ1-1; D ambiguous. Between the trimmed V and J ends, which lost 0 bases and 4 bases, there was a span of 13 bases. This CDR3 region has 15 residues. CDR1 and CDR2 (germline): SGHRS, YFSETQ. In DNA form, the CDR3 reads TGCGCCAGCAGCTTGGCCGGAGTCGTAGTCACTGAAGCTTTCTTT. Residues: CASSLAGVVVTEAFF.

The V and J genes are TRBV19 and TRBJ1-2; weak D call: TRBD1 (6 bases). Germline lookup yields CDR1 LNHDA and CDR2 SQIVND (reference sequence). The CDR3 contains 13 residues. Trimming cost V 6 bases and J 7 bases, with 15 bases left between them. The CDR3 loop reads CASRYREHLGYTF. The CDR3 bases are TGTGCCAGTAGATACAGGGAACACCTTGGCTACACCTTC. Complete variable domain (other parts from reference TRBV19 and TRBJ1-2): DGGITQSPKYLFRKEGQNVTLSCEQNLNHDAMYWYRQDPGQGLRLIYYSQIVNDFQKGDIAEGYSVSREKKESFPLTVTSAQKNPTAFYLCASRYREHLGYTFGSGTRLTVV.

This chain joins TRBV6-5 and TRBJ2-2; the D is unclear. Germline V lookup: CDR1 MNHEY, CDR2 SVGAGI. The V end lost 6 bases, the J end lost 5 bases, and 4 bases lay between the germline ends. This CDR3 comprises 11 residues. The CDR3 region is CASSRTGELFF. The CDR3 DNA sequence: TGTGCCAGCAGCAGGACCGGGGAGCTGTTTTTT.

J is TRBJ1-5 and V is TRBV5-1; 8 nucleotides agree with TRBD1. Germline V gene data show CDR1 as SGHRS and CDR2 as YFSETQ. V was pared by 4 bases and J by 5 bases, with 8 bases of the junction left unmatched. The CDR3 has 15 residues. CDR3 DNA: TGCGCCAGCAGCCCCGGGACAGGACTGGATCAGCCCCAGCATTTT. This codes for CASSPGTGLDQPQHF. The whole variable domain, filled in from reference TRBV5-1 and TRBJ1-5, reads KAGVTQTPRYLIKTRGQQVTLSCSPISGHRSVSWYQQTPGQGLQFLFEYFSETQRNKGNFPGRFSGRQFSNSRSEMNVSTLELGDSALYLCASSPGTGLDQPQHFGDGTRLSIL.

The chain has TRBV20-1 and TRBJ2-1; the D is unclear. The CDR3 extends over 11 amino acids. The ends were cut back, 2 bases at V and 7 bases at J, with 6 bases in the middle. Germline-derived CDR1 and CDR2 are DFQATT and SNEGSKA (reference sequence). The CDR3 sequence: CSARSLNEQFF. The CDR3 nucleotides read TGCAGTGCTAGATCACTTAATGAGCAGTTCTTC.

This clone was observed once. The V and J genes are TRBV11-2 and TRBJ1-1; 7 bases map to TRBD1. The V gene end was trimmed by 5 bases and the J gene end by 2 bases; junction bases not matched to a gene: 8. CDR1 SGHAT and CDR2 FQNNGV come from the germline V gene. CDR3 length: 15 amino acids. Here the CDR3 DNA reads TGTGCCAGCAGCCACGATCGGGACAGAAACACTGAAGCTTTCTTT. This codes for CASSHDRDRNTEAFF.

V usage is TRBV7-2 and J usage is TRBJ2-1; D might be TRBD1 (5 bases). This CDR3 is 17 amino acids long. Germline assignment: CDR1 SGHTA and CDR2 FQGNSA. V lost 1 base and J lost 0, with 13 bases in between. The CDR3 loop is CASSLGSGISSYNEQFF. In DNA, the CDR3 is TGTGCCAGCAGCTTAGGATCAGGGATTAGCTCCTACAATGAGCAGTTCTTC.

The chain combines TRBV10-2 with TRBJ2-7; D may be TRBD2 (5 bases). Per the germline V gene, CDR1 is WSHSY and CDR2 is SAAADI. V lost 3 bases and J lost 0, with 15 bases in between. The CDR3 has 16 residues. The CDR3 region is CASSDPGRASSYEQYF. The CDR3 DNA sequence: TGCGCCAGCAGTGATCCTGGGCGGGCCTCCTCCTACGAGCAGTACTTC.

The CDR3 loop reads CASSILGGYGYTF. The CDR3 nucleotides are TGTGCCAGTAGTATTCTCGGCGGATATGGCTACACCTTC. This sequence joins TRBV19 and TRBJ1-2, with D uncertain. The CDR3 contains 13 residues. Germline CDR1 LNHDA, CDR2 SQIVND (reference sequence). The germline V and J ends were trimmed by 3 bases and 5 bases, with 10 bases remaining between them.

The chain uses TRBV3-1 (or the pseudogene TRBV3-2) and TRBJ2-1, with D tentatively TRBD2 (6 bases). Germline values: CDR1 LGHDT, CDR2 YNNKEL (reference sequence). The CDR3 covers 15 residues. Trimming left V 4 bases short and J 0 bases short, with 10 bases between. Here the CDR3 DNA reads TGTGCCAGCAGCCCCCCGGGACTCTCCTACAATGAGCAGTTCTTC. It specifies CASSPPGLSYNEQFF.

V usage is TRBV3-1 (or the pseudogene TRBV3-2) and J usage is TRBJ2-4; D perhaps matches TRBD2 (6 bases). The CDR3 sequence is 16 residues long. The germline V gene encodes CDR1 LGHDT and CDR2 YNNKEL (reference sequence). V was shortened by 0 bases and J by 3 bases, with 12 bases between the two germline ends. The CDR3 protein is CASSQDGGSGKNIQYF. The CDR3, as DNA: TGTGCCAGCAGCCAAGATGGGGGGTCCGGCAAAAACATTCAGTACTTC.

The chain carries TRBV27 and TRBJ2-5; maybe TRBD1 (5 bases). CDR1 MNHEY and CDR2 SMNVEV come from the germline V gene (reference sequence). The CDR3 is 15 residues long. The V end lost 0 bases, the J end lost 2 bases, and 10 bases lay between the germline ends. The CDR3 DNA reads as TGTGCCAGCAGTTTATCGGGGCCGGTTCAAGAGACCCAGTACTTC. As protein: CASSLSGPVQETQYF.

V usage is TRBV7-2 and J usage is TRBJ2-7; D not certain. Looked up from germline, CDR1 is SGHTA and CDR2 is FQGNSA. The CDR3 extends over 14 amino acids. The V gene lost 3 bases and the J gene lost 0 bases, with 9 bases spanning the gap. The CDR3 nucleotides read TGTGCCAGCAGCTTCTTCGGAGCCTCCTACGAGCAGTACTTC. Its translation is CASSFFGASYEQYF.

This clone was seen once. The rearrangement joins TRBV2 to TRBJ2-7, with 13 bases matching TRBD2. Germline CDR1 is SNHLY and CDR2 is FYNNEI. This CDR3 region has 14 residues. Losses at the gene ends were 6 bases for V and 6 bases for J; bases not matched to a gene: 5. The CDR3 DNA follows: TGTGCCAGCAGGGGGACTAGCGGGGTCCGCGAGCAGTACTTC. It is translated as CASRGTSGVREQYF.